Each of the 26 T cell receptor beta chains below was sequenced from the same sample in a study of blood T cell repertoires in COVID-19. Profiling relied on immunoSEQ multiplex PCR, and the TCRdb table lists in-frame clones only, not all of them. Of roughly 150,000 clones in the sample, 65% to 85% were seen once. Sequenced: peripheral blood. All receptors come from a woman older than 75 with acute or convalescent COVID-19.

This chain connects TRBV30 to TRBJ1-6; TRBD1 might be the D (6 bases). V was cut by 5 bases and J by 3 bases, with 8 bases left in between. This CDR3 is 13 amino acids long. In germline, CDR1 is GTSNPN, CDR2 SVGIG (reference sequence). The DNA for the CDR3 is TGTGCCTGGGACAGGAACTATAATTCACCCCTCCACTTT. Its protein product is CAWDRNYNSPLHF.

This chain links TRBV11-2 with TRBJ1-1; D is possibly TRBD1 (5 bases). There are 13 residues in the CDR3. Looked up from germline, CDR1 is SGHAT and CDR2 is FQNNGV. Trimming cost V 3 bases and J 10 bases, with 15 bases left between them. The CDR3 protein is CASSFETVPGAFF. CDR3 nucleotide sequence: TGTGCCAGCAGCTTCGAGACAGTGCCAGGAGCTTTCTTT.

This clone has just one count. The gene calls are TRBV30 and TRBJ1-3; D ambiguous. The CDR3 totals 14 residues. Trimming shortened V by 4 bases and J by 0 bases, and 10 bases separated the two germline ends. Germline-derived CDR1 and CDR2 are GTSNPN and SVGIG (reference sequence). Here the CDR3 DNA reads TGTGCCTGGACCTTGACATTCTCTGGAAACACCATATATTTT. Translation gives CAWTLTFSGNTIYF.

V and J are TRBV29-1 and TRBJ2-4; D might be TRBD2 (5 bases). Per the germline V gene, CDR1 is SQVTM and CDR2 is ANQGSEA. The V end lost 6 bases, the J end lost 0 bases, and 12 bases lay between the germline ends. This CDR3 has 14 amino acids. Written as DNA, the CDR3 is TGCAGCGTGTCCCGAGGGATAGCCAAAAACATTCAGTACTTC. It encodes CSVSRGIAKNIQYF.

V gene TRBV19 combines with J gene TRBJ2-3; a weak D match, TRBD2 (6 bases). The CDR3 runs 19 residues. Trimming shortened V by 5 bases and J by 1 base, and 25 bases separated the two germline ends. The germline CDR1 and CDR2 sequences are LNHDA and SQIVND (reference sequence). The CDR3, as DNA: TGTGCCAGTAGTCCCACCGCCCCGCTCGCGGGGATACGCACAGATACGCAGTATTTT. This gives the protein CASSPTAPLAGIRTDTQYF. Filled out from reference TRBV19 and TRBJ2-3, the complete variable domain reads DGGITQSPKYLFRKEGQNVTLSCEQNLNHDAMYWYRQDPGQGLRLIYYSQIVNDFQKGDIAEGYSVSREKKESFPLTVTSAQKNPTAFYLCASSPTAPLAGIRTDTQYFGPGTRLTVL.

The J gene is TRBJ2-1, the V gene TRBV6-2 or TRBV6-3, with D possibly being TRBD1 (6 bases). Germline loops: CDR1 MNHEY, CDR2 SVGEGT. Trimming pared 5 bases from V and 0 bases from J, leaving 8 bases between. The length of the CDR3 is 14 residues. The CDR3 DNA reads TGTGCCAGCAGTAGGGGGAACTCCTACAATGAGCAGTTCTTC. Protein: CASSRGNSYNEQFF.

V is TRBV30 and J is TRBJ2-7; 10 nucleotides match TRBD1. Unmatched junction bases numbered 10, after V lost 2 bases and J lost 0 bases. Germline V gene sequence: CDR1 GTSNPN, CDR2 SVGIG (reference sequence). CDR3 length: 17 amino acids. DNA for the CDR3: TGTGCCTGGAGTTTGAGACAGGGGGCTTCCCCCTCCTACGAGCAGTACTTC. It yields the protein CAWSLRQGASPSYEQYF.

This chain connects TRBV11-2 to TRBJ1-4, with D tentatively TRBD1 (6 bases). V was clipped by 2 bases and J by 11 bases, with 18 bases between them. Per the germline V gene, CDR1 is SGHAT and CDR2 is FQNNGV. This CDR3 has 15 residues. CDR3 sequence reads: CASSLTARGSGKLFF. The CDR3 DNA sequence: TGTGCCAGCAGCTTAACGGCCAGGGGCTCGGGGAAACTGTTTTTT.

The rearrangement links TRBV30 to TRBJ2-6; D perhaps matches TRBD2 (5 bases). V was trimmed by 2 bases and J by 4 bases, leaving 15 bases between them. Germline V gene lookup returns CDR1 GTSNPN and CDR2 SVGIG (reference sequence). There are 16 residues in the CDR3. The CDR3 bases are TGTGCCTGGAGTAGAAACTCCGGGATAGGGGCCAACGTCCTGACTTTC. This sequence encodes CAWSRNSGIGANVLTF.

The chain employs TRBV6-2 or TRBV6-3 and TRBJ1-1; the D is unclear. The CDR3 is 13 residues long. V lost 1 base, J lost 4 bases, and 7 bases lay in between. Germline CDR1 reads MNHEY; CDR2 reads SVGEGT. The CDR3 DNA reads TGTGCCAGCAGTTACTATAGGAGCACTGAAGCTTTCTTT. This sequence encodes CASSYYRSTEAFF.

There are many counts of this clone. The rearrangement links TRBV19 to TRBJ1-2, with D tentatively TRBD1 (6 bases). V lost 7 bases, J lost 5 bases, and 20 bases lay in between. The CDR3 has 15 amino acids. Germline V gene lookup returns CDR1 LNHDA and CDR2 SQIVND (reference sequence). The CDR3 loop is CASTRVGGQTYGYTF. The CDR3 DNA follows: TGTGCCAGTACCAGGGTTGGGGGACAAACTTATGGCTACACCTTC. The full variable domain, completed using reference TRBV19 and TRBJ1-2, is DGGITQSPKYLFRKEGQNVTLSCEQNLNHDAMYWYRQDPGQGLRLIYYSQIVNDFQKGDIAEGYSVSREKKESFPLTVTSAQKNPTAFYLCASTRVGGQTYGYTFGSGTRLTVV.

This clone was recorded a few times. The chain couples TRBV4-1 to TRBJ1-2; D remains unclear. This CDR3 contains 13 residues. Trimming cost V 6 bases and J 4 bases, with 12 bases left between them. CDR1 is MGHRA and CDR2 is YSYEKL in the germline V gene. CDR3 sequence reads: CASRLGMGYGYTF. CDR3 nucleotides: TGCGCCAGCAGACTAGGTATGGGCTATGGCTACACCTTC.

The chain recombines TRBV7-9 with TRBJ2-5, with 9 bases lining up with TRBD1. Looked up from germline, CDR1 is SEHNR and CDR2 is FQNEAQ (reference sequence). The CDR3 contains 14 residues. With 5 bases clipped from V and 3 bases from J, the junction kept 4 bases outside the gene matches. The CDR3 DNA sequence: TGTGCCAGCAGCGGACGGGACAGGGAAGAGACCCAGTACTTC. Translation: CASSGRDREETQYF.

The chain combines TRBV11-2 with TRBJ1-5; 7 bases line up with TRBD1. V lost 5 bases, J lost 6 bases, and 7 bases stayed unmatched. The CDR3 totals 14 residues. Germline assignment: CDR1 SGHAT and CDR2 FQNNGV. In nucleotides, the CDR3 is TGTGCCAGCAGCCAGCGACAGGGCGGTCAGCCCCAGCATTTT. This codes for CASSQRQGGQPQHF.

The V call is TRBV7-8, the J call TRBJ2-7; D may be TRBD1 (6 bases). Trimming pared 1 base from V and 2 bases from J, leaving 9 bases between. The CDR3 is made up of 14 amino acids. The germline gives CDR1 SGHVS, CDR2 FQNEAQ. The CDR3 sequence: CASSLGQVAYEQYF. CDR3 bases: TGTGCCAGCAGCTTAGGACAGGTTGCCTACGAGCAGTACTTC.

The chain is built from TRBV5-1 and TRBJ1-6; D is perhaps TRBD1 (5 bases). The CDR3 has 14 amino acids. Per the germline V gene, CDR1 is SGHRS and CDR2 is YFSETQ. V dropped 0 bases and J dropped 7 bases, with 8 bases sitting between them. Here the CDR3 reads CASSLAGGNSPLHF. Here the CDR3 DNA reads TGCGCCAGCAGCTTGGCCGGGGGGAATTCACCCCTCCACTTT.

The chain links TRBV12-3 or TRBV12-4 to TRBJ2-7; D not certain. There are 13 residues in the CDR3. V was trimmed by 1 base and J by 3 bases, leaving 7 bases between them. The CDR3 DNA reads TGTGCCAGCAGTTTAGGGCTAGTCTACGAGCAGTACTTC. Protein: CASSLGLVYEQYF.

This chain joins TRBV19 and TRBJ1-3; 7 positions match TRBD1. V was pared by 6 bases and J by 10 bases, with 6 bases of the junction left unmatched. Germline assignment: CDR1 LNHDA and CDR2 SQIVND (reference sequence). CDR3 size: 12 residues. The CDR3 is CASRPSGQTIYF. In DNA form, the CDR3 reads TGTGCCAGTAGACCATCGGGACAGACCATATATTTT.

The table lists this clone with a few counts. The CDR3, as DNA: TGTGCCAGCAGCCGGAGGGACAATGAGCAGTTCTTC. Encoded protein: CASSRRDNEQFF. The chain links TRBV7-8 to TRBJ2-1; possible D gene TRBD2, 6 bases. The germline V gene has CDR1 SGHVS and CDR2 FQNEAQ. V shed 5 bases and J shed 5 bases, with 7 bases lying between them. The CDR3 covers 12 residues. Based on the CDR3 plus reference TRBV7-8 and TRBJ2-1, the full variable domain is GAGVSQSPRYKVAKRGQDVALRCDPISGHVSLFWYQQALGQGPEFLTYFQNEAQLDKSGLPSDRFFAERPEGSVSTLKIQRTQQEDSAVYLCASSRRDNEQFFGPGTRLTVL.

This clone was seen just once. The chain links TRBV18 to TRBJ1-4; D is unresolved. Germline V gene sequence: CDR1 KGHSH, CDR2 LQKENI. CDR3 length: 14 amino acids. V lost 8 bases to trimming and J lost 0 bases, with 10 bases between them. As DNA, the CDR3 is TGTGCCAGCCGGTACAGTTCAACTAATGAAAAACTGTTTTTT. This codes for CASRYSSTNEKLFF.

This clone appeared many times. The chain uses TRBV9 and TRBJ1-3; the D is unclear. Deletions cut 2 bases from V and 3 bases from J, with 9 bases between. Germline lookup yields CDR1 SGDLS and CDR2 YYNGEE. There are 14 residues in the CDR3. This chain's CDR3 is CASSVGSLGNTIYF. CDR3 nucleotides: TGTGCCAGCAGCGTTGGGAGCCTTGGAAACACCATATATTTT.

As regards this clone: The same CDR3 also results from other DNA sequences found in this sample. The V and J genes are TRBV7-2 and TRBJ2-5, with D possibly matching TRBD2 (6 bases). The ends were cut back, 1 base at V and 5 bases at J, with 8 bases in the middle. From germline, CDR1 is SGHTA and CDR2 FQGNSA. This CDR3 has 13 residues. CDR3 region: CASSLDRGETQYF. The CDR3 DNA follows: TGTGCCAGCAGCTTAGACCGGGGGGAGACCCAGTACTTC.

This chain connects TRBV19 to TRBJ1-5, with D unresolved. This CDR3 contains 16 residues. The germline CDR1 and CDR2 sequences are LNHDA and SQIVND (reference sequence). Trimming stripped 4 bases from V and 0 bases from J, with 13 bases between. The CDR3 nucleotides are TGTGCCAGTAGTACCCCGACTAAGGGTAGCAATCAGCCCCAGCATTTT. Amino acids: CASSTPTKGSNQPQHF.

The chain combines TRBV15 with TRBJ2-1; 12 bases align to TRBD1. J lost 7 bases, V lost 2 bases, and 3 bases had no gene match. The germline CDR1 and CDR2 sequences are LNHNV and YYDKDF (reference sequence). This CDR3 contains 15 residues. The CDR3 DNA sequence: TGTGCCACCAGCAGATTGGGACAGGGGGCGAATGAGCAGTTCTTC. This codes for CATSRLGQGANEQFF.

CDR3: CASMTDVNYGYTF. The CDR3 DNA follows: TGTGCCAGCATGACAGATGTCAACTATGGCTACACCTTC. V usage is TRBV28 and J usage is TRBJ1-2, with D maybe TRBD1 (5 bases). Germline values: CDR1 MDHEN, CDR2 SYDVKM. This CDR3 has 13 residues. The V end lost 7 bases, the J end lost 2 bases, and 11 bases lay between the germline ends.

The chain has TRBV2 and TRBJ1-2; D is unclear. CDR3 length: 13 residues. Germline V CDR1 and CDR2: SNHLY, FYNNEI. V dropped 4 bases and J dropped 6 bases, with 12 bases sitting between them. In nucleotides, the CDR3 is TGTGCCAGCAGTGCTTATGAGGCGAATGGCTACACCTTC. This encodes CASSAYEANGYTF.